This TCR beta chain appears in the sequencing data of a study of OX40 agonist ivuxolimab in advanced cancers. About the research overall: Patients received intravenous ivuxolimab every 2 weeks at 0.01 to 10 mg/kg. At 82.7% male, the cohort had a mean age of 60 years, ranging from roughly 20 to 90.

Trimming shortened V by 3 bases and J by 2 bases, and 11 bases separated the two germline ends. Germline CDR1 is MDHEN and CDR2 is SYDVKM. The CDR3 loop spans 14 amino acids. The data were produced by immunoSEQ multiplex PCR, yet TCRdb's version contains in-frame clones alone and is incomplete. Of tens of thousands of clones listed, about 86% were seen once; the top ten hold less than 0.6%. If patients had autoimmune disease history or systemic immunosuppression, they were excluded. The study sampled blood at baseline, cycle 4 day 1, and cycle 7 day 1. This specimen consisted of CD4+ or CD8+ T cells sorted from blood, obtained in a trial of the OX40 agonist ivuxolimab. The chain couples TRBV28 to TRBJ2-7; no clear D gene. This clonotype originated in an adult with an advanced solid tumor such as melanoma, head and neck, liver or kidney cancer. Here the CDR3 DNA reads TGTGCCAGCAGTTTGCTGGCAGAAGCCTACGAGCAGTACTTC. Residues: CASSLLAEAYEQYF.